This T cell receptor beta chain was identified during a study of shared clonotypes between healthy human individuals. Germline CDR1 and CDR2: LGHNT and FRNRAP. This CDR3 is built from 16 residues. V shed 6 bases and J 3 bases; nucleotides not matched to a gene: 5. Some clones are missing from TCRdb's copy, which holds only in-frame ones; the method was immunoSEQ multiplex PCR. The top ten hold roughly 0.4% of the sample, which has approximately 1.4 million clones, 98% seen once. The V call is TRBV12-5, the J call TRBJ2-5, with 15 bases that match TRBD2. Sample: naive CD4+ T cells sorted from blood. Subset given: CD45RA+ positively selected. The TCR comes from a man aged 30 to 45 in good health. The CDR3 nucleotides are TGTGCTAGTGGGCTGGGACTAGCGGGAGGCAAAGAGACCCAGTACTTC. This translates into CASGLGLAGGKETQYF.